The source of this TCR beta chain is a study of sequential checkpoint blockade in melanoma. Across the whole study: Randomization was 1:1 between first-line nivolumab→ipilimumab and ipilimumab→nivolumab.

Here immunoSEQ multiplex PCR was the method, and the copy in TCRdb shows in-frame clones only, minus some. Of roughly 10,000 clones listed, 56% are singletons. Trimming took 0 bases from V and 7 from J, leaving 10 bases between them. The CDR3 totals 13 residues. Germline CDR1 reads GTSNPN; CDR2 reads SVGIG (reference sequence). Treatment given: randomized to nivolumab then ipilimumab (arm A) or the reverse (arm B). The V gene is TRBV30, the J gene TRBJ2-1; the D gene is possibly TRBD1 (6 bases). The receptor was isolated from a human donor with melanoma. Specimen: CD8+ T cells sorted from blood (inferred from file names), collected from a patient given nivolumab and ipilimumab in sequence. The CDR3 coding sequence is TGTGCCTGGAGTGTAGGGGGTTTGAATGAGCAGTTCTTC. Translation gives CAWSVGGLNEQFF.